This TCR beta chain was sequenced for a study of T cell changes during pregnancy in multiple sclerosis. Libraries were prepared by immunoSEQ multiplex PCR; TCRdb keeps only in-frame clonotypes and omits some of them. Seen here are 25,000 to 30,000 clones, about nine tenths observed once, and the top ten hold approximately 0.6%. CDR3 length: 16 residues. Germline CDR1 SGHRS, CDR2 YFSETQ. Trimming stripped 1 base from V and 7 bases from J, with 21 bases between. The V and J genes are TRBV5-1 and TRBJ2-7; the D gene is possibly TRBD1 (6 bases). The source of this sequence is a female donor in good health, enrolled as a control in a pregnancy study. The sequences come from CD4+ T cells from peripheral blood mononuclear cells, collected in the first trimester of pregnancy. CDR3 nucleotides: TGCGCCAGCAGCTTGTTTGGGCAGGGGCTTAATTCGGAGCAGTACTTC. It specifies CASSLFGQGLNSEQYF.